The clone carrying this T cell receptor beta chain was recorded a few times. Its antigen is not known. TCRdb recomputed calls from the 5' RACE reads with MiXCR, one row per CDR3 protein. The sample holds 650,000 to 800,000 distinct CDR3 sequences, around 20% seen once. These data are taken from a study of CD8 T cells in ankylosing spondylitis. Findings and limits, study-wide: A motif of eight highly homologous TCR beta variants was seen as apparently characteristic of ankylosing spondylitis blood.

This CDR3 spans 15 amino acids. Trimming took off 4 bases at V and 0 bases at J, with 10 bases between the two ends. Germline CDR1 is LNHNV and CDR2 is YYDKDF (reference sequence). The chain has TRBV15 and TRBJ1-5; TRBD1 is a possible D gene (5 bases). The receptor comes from a male donor with ankylosing spondylitis. Sequencing input: blood, either unsorted or a sorted T cell fraction (not recorded which). CDR3 bases: TGTGCCACCAGCAAGAGGGGTGGTAGCAATCAGCCCCAGCATTTT. Protein sequence: CATSKRGGSNQPQHF.